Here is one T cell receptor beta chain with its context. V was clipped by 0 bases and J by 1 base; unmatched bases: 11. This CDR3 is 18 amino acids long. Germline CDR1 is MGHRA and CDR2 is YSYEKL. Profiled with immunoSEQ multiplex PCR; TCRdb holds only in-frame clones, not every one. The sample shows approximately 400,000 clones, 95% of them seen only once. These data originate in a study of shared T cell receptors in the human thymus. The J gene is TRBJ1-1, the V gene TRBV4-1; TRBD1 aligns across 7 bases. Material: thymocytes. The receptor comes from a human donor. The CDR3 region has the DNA TGCGCCAGCAGCCAAGATGTTCTCAGGGGGTCTCGGAACACTGAAGCTTTCTTT. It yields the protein CASSQDVLRGSRNTEAFF.